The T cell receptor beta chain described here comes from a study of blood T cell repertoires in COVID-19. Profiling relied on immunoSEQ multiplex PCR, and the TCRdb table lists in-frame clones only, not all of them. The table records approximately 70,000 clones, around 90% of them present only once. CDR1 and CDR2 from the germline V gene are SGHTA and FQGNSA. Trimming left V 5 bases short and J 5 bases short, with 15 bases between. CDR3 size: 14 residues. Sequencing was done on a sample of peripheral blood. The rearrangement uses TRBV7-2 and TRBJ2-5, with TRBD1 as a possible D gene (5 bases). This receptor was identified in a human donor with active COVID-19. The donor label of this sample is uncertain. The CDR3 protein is CASSLIQGGETQYF. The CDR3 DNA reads TGTGCCAGCAGCCTCATTCAGGGTGGTGAGACCCAGTACTTC.